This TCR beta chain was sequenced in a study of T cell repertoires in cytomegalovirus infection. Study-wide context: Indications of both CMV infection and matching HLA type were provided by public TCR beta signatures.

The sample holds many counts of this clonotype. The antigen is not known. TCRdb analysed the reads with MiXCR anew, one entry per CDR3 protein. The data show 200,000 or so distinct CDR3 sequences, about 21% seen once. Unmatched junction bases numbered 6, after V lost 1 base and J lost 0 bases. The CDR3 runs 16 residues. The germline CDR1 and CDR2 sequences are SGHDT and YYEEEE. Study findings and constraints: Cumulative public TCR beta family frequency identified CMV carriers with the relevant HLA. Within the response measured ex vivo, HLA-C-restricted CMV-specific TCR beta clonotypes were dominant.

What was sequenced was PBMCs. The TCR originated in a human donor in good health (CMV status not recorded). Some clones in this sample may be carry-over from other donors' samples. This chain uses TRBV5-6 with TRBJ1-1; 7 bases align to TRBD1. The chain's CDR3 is CASSLKTGIMNTEAFF. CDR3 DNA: TGTGCCAGCAGCTTGAAGACAGGGATAATGAACACTGAAGCTTTCTTT.